Many counts were recorded for the clone carrying this TCR beta chain. Libraries of TCR beta came from iRepertoire HTBI primers plus Arm-PCR of CDR3 regions. TCRdb re-called the multiplex PCR reads with MiXCR, one entry per CDR3 protein. The table includes about 350,000 distinct CDR3 sequences, roughly 17% detected once. This entry is derived from a study of regulatory T cells in long-lasting Graves disease. V shed 3 bases and J shed 0 bases, with 18 bases lying between them. The CDR3 extends over 17 amino acids. Germline loops: CDR1 MNHEY, CDR2 SMNVEV (reference sequence). As for time point: newly diagnosed GD, antithyroid drugs for less than 3 months. RNA isolated from PBMCs was used to make the TCR library. The sample also formed part of further work on T cells in Graves' hyperthyroidism and ophthalmopathy. From that report: Graves' hyperthyroidism without ophthalmopathy progression within 18 months was termed stable. Clinical symptoms, serum thyroxine, TRAb, thyroid ultrasound and orbital computed tomography established diagnosis. In the first-round RT-PCR of the TCR CDR3, the HTBI primer set was used.

This specimen was peripheral blood mononuclear cells (PBMCs), taken at new diagnosis, from a patient treated with antithyroid drugs. The J gene is TRBJ2-7, the V gene TRBV27; possibly TRBD2 for D (6 bases). The clonotype originates from a man aged 35 to 55 with Graves disease. CDR3 in amino acids: CASSLTGAPRFSYEQYF. The CDR3, as DNA: TGTGCCAGCAGTTTGACGGGAGCGCCCCGATTCTCCTACGAGCAGTACTTC.